This is a list of T cell receptor beta chains from one sample in a study of blood T cell repertoires in COVID-19. TCRdb's copy holds only in-frame clones and misses some; the assay was immunoSEQ multiplex PCR. The data hold 150,000 or so clones, with approximately 84% observed a single time. Input material: PBMCs or T cells enriched from blood (not recorded which). These receptors all come from a middle-aged woman with acute COVID-19. CDR3s include the opening cysteine and the closing phenylalanine or tryptophan. Each record gives: CDR3 protein, CDR3 DNA, V gene, CDR3 length, J gene, D gene, clone size. D genes are given only for firm matches. Not all rows give a size; the values are once, few, many and, for expanded clones, a class.

CDR3: CASSKRDTAIPEAFF
DNA: TGTGCCAGTAGTAAACGGGACACGGCGATTCCTGAAGCTTTCTTT
V: TRBV19
length: 15
J: TRBJ1-1
D: NA
size: NA

CDR3: CASSHDRANYGYTF
DNA: TGCGCCAGCAGCCATGACAGGGCTAACTATGGCTACACCTTC
V: TRBV4-1
length: 14
J: TRBJ1-2
D: TRBD1
size: NA

CDR3: CASSYRGIRQETQYF
DNA: TGTGCCAGCAGTTACAGGGGCATACGGCAAGAGACCCAGTACTTC
V: TRBV21-1
length: 15
J: TRBJ2-5
D: NA
size: NA

CDR3: CASSLGQGDYEQYF
DNA: TGTGCCAGCAGCTTAGGACAGGGGGATTACGAGCAGTACTTC
V: TRBV7-9
length: 14
J: TRBJ2-7
D: TRBD1
size: NA

CDR3: CASSVAGQGSGEKLFF
DNA: TGTGCCAGCAGCGTAGCGGGACAGGGTTCAGGTGAAAAACTGTTTTTT
V: TRBV7-9
length: 16
J: TRBJ1-4
D: TRBD1
size: NA

CDR3: CASSPTGIPTYEQYF
DNA: TGTGCCAGCAGCCCTACAGGAATCCCGACCTACGAGCAGTACTTC
V: TRBV7-8
length: 15
J: TRBJ2-7
D: NA
size: NA

CDR3: CASSLQFNTEAFF
DNA: TGTGCCAGCAGTTTACAGTTTAACACTGAAGCTTTCTTT
V: TRBV2
length: 13
J: TRBJ1-1
D: NA
size: NA

CDR3: CASSDSQTQGTQYF
DNA: TGTGCCAGCAGTGATTCCCAAACCCAGGGGACCCAGTACTTC
V: TRBV2
length: 14
J: TRBJ2-5
D: NA
size: NA

CDR3: CASRKTGSLHSPLHF
DNA: TGTGCCAGCAGGAAGACAGGTAGCCTCCATTCACCCCTCCACTTT
V: TRBV27
length: 15
J: TRBJ1-6
D: NA
size: NA

CDR3: CASSGSNGQGSGTEAFF
DNA: TGTGCCAGCAGTGGATCCAACGGACAGGGTTCGGGCACTGAAGCTTTCTTT
V: TRBV25-1
length: 17
J: TRBJ1-1
D: TRBD1
size: NA

CDR3: CATSQGLVGADTQYF
DNA: TGTGCCACCAGTCAAGGACTAGTCGGCGCAGATACGCAGTATTTT
V: TRBV15
length: 15
J: TRBJ2-3
D: TRBD2
size: NA

CDR3: CASSLVGRQGAQYF
DNA: TGCGCCAGCAGCTTGGTAGGAAGGCAGGGGGCCCAGTACTTC
V: TRBV5-1
length: 14
J: TRBJ2-5
D: TRBD1
size: once

CDR3: CASSIGAQGSNEKLFF
DNA: TGTGCCAGTAGTATAGGGGCCCAGGGTTCTAATGAAAAACTGTTTTTT
V: TRBV19
length: 16
J: TRBJ1-4
D: NA
size: NA

CDR3: CASSQDWTSGNTDTQYF
DNA: TGTGCCAGCAGCCAAGATTGGACTAGCGGGAACACAGATACGCAGTATTTT
V: TRBV14
length: 17
J: TRBJ2-3
D: TRBD2
size: NA

CDR3: CASSSGGGGANVLTF
DNA: TGTGCCAGCAGCTCAGGGGGCGGAGGGGCCAACGTCCTGACTTTC
V: TRBV11-2
length: 15
J: TRBJ2-6
D: TRBD1
size: NA

CDR3: CASSQIRQGSVGYTF
DNA: TGTGCCAGCAGCCAAATCCGACAGGGAAGTGTGGGCTACACCTTC
V: TRBV5-4
length: 15
J: TRBJ1-2
D: TRBD1
size: NA

CDR3: CASSEWESSYNEQFF
DNA: TGTGCCAGCAGTGAATGGGAGAGCTCCTACAATGAGCAGTTCTTC
V: TRBV6-1
length: 15
J: TRBJ2-1
D: NA
size: NA

CDR3: CASSSVAGGLQYF
DNA: TGTGCCAGCAGCTCGGTTGCGGGCGGCTTGCAGTATTTT
V: TRBV7-3
length: 13
J: TRBJ2-3
D: NA
size: NA

CDR3: CASSPGTGYGYTF
DNA: TGCGCCAGCAGTCCCGGGACAGGGTATGGCTACACCTTC
V: TRBV5-1
length: 13
J: TRBJ1-2
D: TRBD1
size: NA

CDR3: CASRDGNSNQPQHF
DNA: TGTGCCAGTAGGGACGGGAATAGCAATCAGCCCCAGCATTTT
V: TRBV19
length: 14
J: TRBJ1-5
D: NA
size: NA

CDR3: CASSRGAYNEQFF
DNA: TGTGCCAGTAGCCGGGGAGCCTACAATGAGCAGTTCTTC
V: TRBV19
length: 13
J: TRBJ2-1
D: NA
size: NA

CDR3: CATGQGAQPQHF
DNA: TGTGCCACCGGACAGGGGGCTCAGCCCCAGCATTTT
V: TRBV19
length: 12
J: TRBJ1-5
D: TRBD1
size: few

CDR3: CASREDWGSYEQYF
DNA: TGTGCCAGCAGGGAGGATTGGGGCTCCTACGAGCAGTACTTC
V: TRBV27
length: 14
J: TRBJ2-7
D: NA
size: NA

CDR3: CASRTPAIPGELFF
DNA: TGTGCCAGCAGGACGCCAGCGATCCCCGGGGAGCTGTTTTTT
V: TRBV6-5
length: 14
J: TRBJ2-2
D: NA
size: NA

CDR3: CASSQRQGANYGYTF
DNA: TGTGCCAGCAGCCAACGACAGGGGGCTAACTATGGCTACACCTTC
V: TRBV3-1/TRBV3-2
length: 15
J: TRBJ1-2
D: TRBD1
size: once

CDR3: CASSPRGGRGNEQFF
DNA: TGTGCCAGCAGCCCGCGGGGGGGCAGGGGCAATGAGCAGTTCTTC
V: TRBV3-1/TRBV3-2
length: 15
J: TRBJ2-1
D: TRBD2
size: few

CDR3: CAWRAPREGLSEAFF
DNA: TGTGCCTGGAGAGCCCCCCGGGAGGGTCTGAGTGAAGCTTTCTTT
V: TRBV30
length: 15
J: TRBJ1-1
D: NA
size: NA

CDR3: CASSRSLGQTLQNTEAFF
DNA: TGTGCCAGCAGCCGAAGTCTGGGACAAACCCTTCAGAACACTGAAGCTTTCTTT
V: TRBV5-5
length: 18
J: TRBJ1-1
D: NA
size: NA

CDR3: CASSLLLNTGELFF
DNA: TGTGCTAGCAGCTTACTACTGAACACCGGGGAGCTGTTTTTT
V: TRBV7-7
length: 14
J: TRBJ2-2
D: NA
size: few

CDR3: CASRLGQAYTEAFF
DNA: TGTGCCAGCCGACTAGGACAGGCCTACACTGAAGCTTTCTTT
V: TRBV27
length: 14
J: TRBJ1-1
D: TRBD1
size: NA

CDR3: CASKGGGNEQFF
DNA: TGTGCCAGCAAGGGCGGGGGCAATGAGCAGTTCTTC
V: TRBV12-3/TRBV12-4
length: 12
J: TRBJ2-1
D: TRBD2
size: NA

CDR3: CASSVGLGGSNQPQHF
DNA: TGTGCCAGCAGTGTGGGGCTCGGAGGGAGCAATCAGCCCCAGCATTTT
V: TRBV27
length: 16
J: TRBJ1-5
D: NA
size: NA

CDR3: CASSLHSFNEQFF
DNA: TGTGCCAGTAGTCTTCACTCGTTCAATGAGCAGTTCTTC
V: TRBV19
length: 13
J: TRBJ2-1
D: NA
size: NA

CDR3: CASRGWGSGYEQYF
DNA: TGTGCCAGCAGAGGTTGGGGTAGCGGCTACGAGCAGTACTTC
V: TRBV2
length: 14
J: TRBJ2-7
D: NA
size: NA

CDR3: CASSEIAGSINEQFF
DNA: TGCGCCAGCAGTGAGATAGCGGGATCGATTAATGAGCAGTTCTTC
V: TRBV10-2
length: 15
J: TRBJ2-1
D: TRBD2
size: NA

CDR3: CASSPDSYNEQFF
DNA: TGTGCCAGCAGCCCAGACTCCTACAATGAGCAGTTCTTC
V: TRBV7-9
length: 13
J: TRBJ2-1
D: NA
size: NA

CDR3: CASSLGGADTQYF
DNA: TGTGCCAGCAGCTTGGGGGGAGCAGATACGCAGTATTTT
V: TRBV5-8
length: 13
J: TRBJ2-3
D: NA
size: few

CDR3: CASRRGQGAYLNTEAFF
DNA: TGTGCCAGCAGGAGGGGGCAGGGGGCCTACTTGAACACTGAAGCTTTCTTT
V: TRBV2
length: 17
J: TRBJ1-1
D: TRBD1
size: few

CDR3: CASRLVRNTGELFF
DNA: TGTGCCAGCCGACTAGTCCGGAACACCGGGGAGCTGTTTTTT
V: TRBV13
length: 14
J: TRBJ2-2
D: NA
size: NA

CDR3: CASSGAPGQYNEQFF
DNA: TGTGCCAGCAGCGGTGCACCGGGACAGTACAATGAGCAGTTCTTC
V: TRBV5-6
length: 15
J: TRBJ2-1
D: TRBD1
size: NA

CDR3: CASSEEGLAGVENTGELFF
DNA: TGCGCCAGCAGCGAAGAAGGACTAGCGGGCGTGGAAAACACCGGGGAGCTGTTTTTT
V: TRBV4-1
length: 19
J: TRBJ2-2
D: TRBD2
size: NA

CDR3: CASSAGTSGFNEQFF
DNA: TGTGCCAGCAGTGCCGGGACTAGCGGGTTCAATGAGCAGTTCTTC
V: TRBV6-4
length: 15
J: TRBJ2-1
D: TRBD2
size: NA

CDR3: CASSSSGTGDNSPLHF
DNA: TGTGCCAGCAGCAGTTCCGGGACAGGGGATAATTCACCCCTCCACTTT
V: TRBV6-2/TRBV6-3
length: 16
J: TRBJ1-6
D: TRBD1
size: once

CDR3: CASSLIPPGLAAAHEQFF
DNA: TGTGCCAGCAGCTTAATACCCCCGGGACTAGCGGCCGCCCATGAGCAGTTCTTC
V: TRBV11-2
length: 18
J: TRBJ2-1
D: TRBD2
size: NA

CDR3: CASSPIPPDGPGNGYTF
DNA: TGTGCCAGCAGCCCAATCCCGCCCGACGGTCCCGGGAATGGCTACACCTTC
V: TRBV7-9
length: 17
J: TRBJ1-2
D: NA
size: few

CDR3: CASSSPSDRAGGYTF
DNA: TGCGCCAGCAGCTCCCCGTCGGACAGGGCAGGGGGCTACACCTTC
V: TRBV5-1
length: 15
J: TRBJ1-2
D: TRBD1
size: NA